Presented here are 18 T cell receptor beta chains from one specimen sequenced in a study of shared clonotypes between healthy human individuals. Produced via immunoSEQ multiplex PCR; TCRdb's table is partial and in-frame only. This sample has hundreds of thousands of clones, with around 79% found just once. The sequencing input was memory CD4+ T cells sorted from blood. The subset: CD45RA-negative fraction. Source of these receptors: a man aged 25-45 years in good health.

The J gene is TRBJ2-5, the V gene TRBV29-1, with D tentatively TRBD1 (5 bases). CDR1 SQVTM and CDR2 ANQGSEA come from the germline V gene. The CDR3 contains 13 residues. Trimming shortened V by 2 bases and J by 4 bases, and 11 bases separated the two germline ends. The CDR3 DNA reads TGCAGCGTTGAAACGTCAGGGCTAGAGACCCAGTACTTC. Translated: CSVETSGLETQYF.

The rearrangement joins TRBV9 to TRBJ1-1; a possible D gene is TRBD1 (6 bases). V lost 3 bases and J lost 3, with 15 bases in between. The CDR3 runs 15 residues. Germline loops: CDR1 SGDLS, CDR2 YYNGEE. CDR3 region: CASSANRAGDTEAFF. The DNA for the CDR3 is TGTGCCAGCAGCGCCAACAGGGCGGGGGACACTGAAGCTTTCTTT.

The CDR3 coding sequence is TGTGCCAGCAGCCCCCACCGGGACACTGAGCAGTTCTTC. This encodes CASSPHRDTEQFF. The J gene is TRBJ2-1, the V gene TRBV7-2; D possibly corresponds to TRBD1 (6 bases). This CDR3 contains 13 residues. Germline V CDR1 and CDR2: SGHTA, FQGNSA. The V end lost 5 bases, the J end lost 9 bases, and 14 bases lay between the germline ends. The whole variable domain, filled in from reference TRBV7-2 and TRBJ2-1, reads GAGVSQSPSNKVTEKGKDVELRCDPISGHTALYWYRQSLGQGLEFLIYFQGNSAPDKSGLPSDRFSAERTGGSVSTLTIQRTQQEDSAVYLCASSPHRDTEQFFGPGTRLTVL.

This sequence joins TRBV7-2 and TRBJ2-1; the D is unclear. Trimming shortened V by 1 base and J by 3 bases, and 10 bases separated the two germline ends. The germline V gene encodes CDR1 SGHTA and CDR2 FQGNSA. CDR3 length equals 15 residues. The CDR3 DNA reads TGTGCCAGCAGCTTAGGGGCTTGGGGCTACAATGAGCAGTTCTTC. It is translated as CASSLGAWGYNEQFF.

The chain has TRBV5-4 and TRBJ2-1; 8 bases fit TRBD2. Losses at the gene ends were 3 bases for V and 0 bases for J; bases not matched to a gene: 8. Germline loops: CDR1 SGHNT, CDR2 YYREEE (reference sequence). The CDR3 covers 17 residues. This CDR3 reads CASSSRGREGSYNEQFF. CDR3 DNA sequence: TGTGCCAGCAGCTCAAGGGGTCGGGAGGGCTCCTACAATGAGCAGTTCTTC.

The rearrangement joins TRBV5-6 to TRBJ2-5; TRBD2 aligns across 7 bases. The V gene end was trimmed by 10 bases and the J gene end by 0 bases; junction bases not matched to a gene: 15. CDR1 SGHDT and CDR2 YYEEEE come from the germline V gene. CDR3 size: 16 residues. The CDR3 spells CAGGRWWEGYQETQYF. CDR3 nucleotide sequence: TGTGCCGGCGGTCGATGGTGGGAGGGTTACCAAGAGACCCAGTACTTC.

The CDR3 DNA reads TGTGCCAGCAGCTTAGCAGCTAGCGGGAGTGGTGAGCAGTTCTTC. Its protein is CASSLAASGSGEQFF. The genes are TRBV7-2 and TRBJ2-1; 10 nucleotides match TRBD2. This CDR3 spans 15 amino acids. The V segment lost 0 bases and the J segment 9 bases; nucleotides outside the gene matches: 5. The germline CDR1 and CDR2 sequences are SGHTA and FQGNSA.

The gene calls are TRBV5-4 and TRBJ2-5, with 11 bases aligning to TRBD2. The germline V gene encodes CDR1 SGHNT and CDR2 YYREEE (reference sequence). The CDR3 has 17 amino acids. V lost 3 bases to trimming and J lost 4 bases; unmatched junction nucleotides: 11. The DNA of the CDR3 is TGTGCCAGCAGCTCGGGGACTAGCGGCTTTCCGGGAGAGACCCAGTACTTC. This codes for CASSSGTSGFPGETQYF.

The J gene is TRBJ2-1, the V gene TRBV14; 8 bases fit TRBD2. The CDR3 runs 16 residues. Unmatched junction bases numbered 12, after V lost 4 bases and J lost 7 bases. The germline V gene has CDR1 SGHDN and CDR2 FVKESK. In nucleotides, the CDR3 is TGTGCCAGCAGCCGTCTTAAATCGGGAGGGCCAAATGAGCAGTTCTTC. This sequence encodes CASSRLKSGGPNEQFF.

Regarding this clone: Other nucleotide sequences in the sample specify the same CDR3. The chain links TRBV28 to TRBJ2-1, with D possibly TRBD1 on 5 matching bases. The V gene's germline CDR1 is MDHEN and CDR2 SYDVKM. The CDR3 totals 12 residues. With 7 bases removed from V and 4 bases from J, the gap between germline ends came to 8 bases. The CDR3 nucleotides read TGTGCCAGCAAAGACAGTTACAATGAGCAGTTCTTC. This codes for CASKDSYNEQFF.

The genes are TRBV5-5 and TRBJ2-3, with a weak D call TRBD2 (7 bases). Germline CDR1 is SGHKS and CDR2 is YYEKEE (reference sequence). V dropped 0 bases and J dropped 3 bases, with 23 bases sitting between them. This CDR3 is 19 amino acids long. The CDR3 nucleotides are TGTGCCAGCAGCTTGGCCCCACCGGGGGGCACGTCCCTTACAGATACGCAGTATTTT. The encoded protein is CASSLAPPGGTSLTDTQYF.

On this clone itself: A single base is all that separates this from a far larger clone, so a read error is likely. The genes are TRBV6-6 and TRBJ2-3; D not resolved. The V gene lost 6 bases and the J gene lost 2 bases, with 3 bases spanning the gap. This CDR3 contains 11 residues. The V gene's germline CDR1 is MNHNY and CDR2 SVGAGI (reference sequence). The CDR3 nucleotides read TGTGCCAGCAGCCTCACAGATACGCAGTATTTT. Its translation is CASSLTDTQYF.

V is TRBV6-5 and J is TRBJ2-1; D call uncertain. The CDR3 runs to 15 residues. Per the germline V gene, CDR1 is MNHEY and CDR2 is SVGAGI. Between the trimmed V and J ends, which lost 7 bases and 5 bases, there was a span of 18 bases. The CDR3 region is CASTQYGTQNNEQFF. In DNA, the CDR3 is TGTGCCAGCACCCAATACGGTACACAAAACAATGAGCAGTTCTTC.

V usage is TRBV4-1 and J usage is TRBJ2-1; 14 bases align to TRBD2. J gave up 8 bases and V 0 bases, and 9 bases lay outside the gene matches. The CDR3 length is 18 residues. Germline V gene lookup returns CDR1 MGHRA and CDR2 YSYEKL. CDR3 loop: CASSQESGTSGRWHEQFF. Here the CDR3 DNA reads TGCGCCAGCAGCCAAGAATCCGGGACTAGCGGGAGATGGCATGAGCAGTTCTTC.

The CDR3 here is CASSRGAYEQYF. The CDR3 coding sequence is TGTGCCAGCAGCCGAGGGGCCTACGAGCAGTACTTC. V and J are TRBV7-2 and TRBJ2-7; D tentatively reads TRBD1 or TRBD2 (5 bases each). The germline CDR1 and CDR2 sequences are SGHTA and FQGNSA. This CDR3 has 12 residues. Trimming pared 5 bases from V and 2 bases from J, leaving 7 bases between.

The J gene is TRBJ2-7, the V gene TRBV2; unclear D gene. The V and J ends lost 4 bases and 2 bases respectively, with 18 bases between them. The CDR3 totals 16 residues. Germline V gives CDR1 SNHLY, CDR2 FYNNEI. The CDR3 sequence is CASSVSPSGPTYEQYF. The CDR3 DNA reads TGTGCCAGCAGTGTCTCCCCTTCCGGTCCGACCTACGAGCAGTACTTC.

V usage is TRBV28 and J usage is TRBJ2-5, with 8 bases lining up with TRBD2. The length of the CDR3 is 16 residues. Germline CDR1 and CDR2: MDHEN and SYDVKM. V lost 8 bases, J lost 5 bases, and 16 bases stayed unmatched. CDR3 nucleotide sequence: TGTGCCAGCCTCCCGGGGGGGGCGGGAGTCCGGGAGACCCAGTACTTC. Translation: CASLPGGAGVRETQYF.

The chain carries TRBV7-6 and TRBJ2-3; 12 nucleotides agree with TRBD2. Unmatched junction bases numbered 4, after V lost 4 bases and J lost 2 bases. Germline V gives CDR1 SGHVS, CDR2 FNYEAQ. The CDR3 is 16 amino acids. In DNA form, the CDR3 reads TGTGCCAGCAGCTCCGGGACTAGCGGGTTCACAGATACGCAGTATTTT. Translation gives CASSSGTSGFTDTQYF.